The entry below gives a single TCR beta chain sequence along with its context. The antigen is undetermined. The data were obtained in a study of shared clonotypes between healthy human individuals. The data were produced by immunoSEQ multiplex PCR, yet TCRdb's version contains in-frame clones alone and is incomplete. This sample has about 2.3 million clones, with under 95% found just once. The CDR3 has 16 amino acids. The germline V gene has CDR1 SGHRS and CDR2 YFSETQ. The V and J ends lost 4 bases and 2 bases respectively, with 19 bases between them. Study observations and caveats: Represented diversity (both genetic and exposure-history) was limited by the small number of donors.

The chain combines TRBV5-1 with TRBJ2-7; weak D call: TRBD1 (7 bases). This receptor was obtained from a man aged 18 to 29 in good health. Some clones in this sample may be carry-over from other donors' samples. Specimen: naive CD4+ T cells from PBMCs. The subset here: CD45RA+ positively selected. The CDR3 coding sequence is TGCGCCAGCAGCCCAACAGGCGGGACAGCTACCTACGAGCAGTACTTC. It is translated as CASSPTGGTATYEQYF.